Below are 3 T cell receptor beta chains sequenced from a single sample in a study of control samples from healthy donors and cancer patients. The table came from immunoSEQ multiplex PCR; TCRdb's copy has only in-frame clones and leaves some out. This sample yields 150,000 to 200,000 clones, of which approximately 86% are seen a single time; 4.5% to 6% belongs to the top ten. Sequencing was done on a sample of blood. Receptors originate from a woman in her 30s in good health.

The chain couples TRBV29-1 to TRBJ2-5, with D tentatively TRBD2 (6 bases). The CDR3 covers 13 residues. Trimming shortened V by 2 bases and J by 4 bases, and 11 bases separated the two germline ends. CDR1 is SQVTM, CDR2 ANQGSEA, per germline. The CDR3, as DNA: TGCAGCGTTGAACTCCAGGGAGGAGAGACCCAGTACTTC. It encodes CSVELQGGETQYF.

The chain has TRBV11-2 and TRBJ1-1; weak D call: TRBD1 (5 bases). Trimming cost V 3 bases and J 8 bases, with 13 bases left between them. Germline CDR1 reads SGHAT; CDR2 reads FQNNGV. The CDR3 is made up of 13 amino acids. The CDR3 nucleotides read TGTGCCAGCAGCTTCGGACTGCCAGGGGAAGCTTTCTTT. It translates to CASSFGLPGEAFF.

V and J are TRBV30 and TRBJ2-3; 7 bases map to TRBD2. The ends lost 3 bases at V and 2 bases at J; junction bases unmatched: 5. From germline, CDR1 is GTSNPN and CDR2 SVGIG (reference sequence). This CDR3 contains 14 residues. The CDR3 loop is CAWSFGGVTDTQYF. In nucleotides, the CDR3 is TGTGCCTGGAGCTTTGGGGGGGTCACAGATACGCAGTATTTT.